This T cell receptor beta chain was sequenced for a study of long-term antiretroviral therapy in people with HIV. As to this clone: Antigen specificity is unknown.

In the United States, treatment was given to all participants with HIV. About 1-11 million cryopreserved PBMC were held in samples before DNA extraction. This CDR3 spans 16 amino acids. Looked up from germline, CDR1 is SGHTA and CDR2 is FQGNSA. V lost 7 bases to trimming and J lost 7 bases; unmatched junction nucleotides: 11. Findings of the study overall: Clones showing expansion before ART dominated the repertoire at all time points. Although diversity increased after ART, it remained lower than in transplant donor controls.

Researchers ran immunoSEQ v3.0 at survey level. TCRdb's table, derived via immunoSEQ multiplex PCR, lists solely in-frame clones and lacks some. The table has 20,000 to 25,000 clones, under 90% seen once; the top ten hold over 7.5%. This material consisted of unsorted PBMCs, taken at the start of antiretroviral therapy. The genes are TRBV7-2 and TRBJ2-4; 12 positions agree with TRBD1. This TCR was recovered from a middle-aged man with HIV. The CDR3 region has the DNA TGTGCCAGCATCCCGGGACAGGGGGCGCTCAAGAACATTCAGTACTTC. Translating gives CASIPGQGALKNIQYF. Looking up the rest from reference TRBV7-2 and TRBJ2-4 gives the full variable domain: GAGVSQSPSNKVTEKGKDVELRCDPISGHTALYWYRQSLGQGLEFLIYFQGNSAPDKSGLPSDRFSAERTGGSVSTLTIQRTQQEDSAVYLCASIPGQGALKNIQYFGAGTRLSVL.